Presented here are 13 T cell receptor beta chains from one specimen sequenced in a study of a mutant IDH1 vaccine in newly diagnosed glioma (TCRdb year 2021). Libraries were constructed by the immunoSEQ multiplex PCR assay. Imported from immuneACCESS, the table was reduced by TCRdb to in-frame sequences with V and J called. These copies leave out some clones; in studies compared against another copy, an unresolved V gene accounts for under half, and the cause of the remainder is not known. The sample table holds tens of thousands of clones, of which approximately 85% were seen once. The top ten clonotypes cover 0.75% to 0.95% of the sample. The meaning of the sample's time point label: week 23, last vaccination. Every vaccine dose consisted of 300 ug of a 20-mer mutant IDH1 peptide in Montanide, administered subcutaneously together with topical imiquimod. The antigens of these receptors remain unknown.

Sequencing was performed on PBMCs, taken from a glioma patient whose treatment included an IDH1 peptide vaccine. The source is a woman aged 45-65 years with glioma.

The V and J genes are TRBV18 and TRBJ2-1, with D perhaps given as TRBD1 or TRBD2 (6 bases each). Germline V gene lookup returns CDR1 KGHSH and CDR2 LQKENI. V was shortened by 6 bases and J by 5 bases, with 17 bases between the two germline ends. The CDR3 contains 15 residues. The CDR3 spells CASSGRGPNDNEQFF. Written as DNA, the CDR3 is TGTGCCAGCTCGGGACGGGGGCCGAACGACAATGAGCAGTTCTTC.

The chain employs TRBV5-1 and TRBJ2-5; 11 nucleotides agree with TRBD2. The DNA end is a closer match to TRBJ2-7, so the J assignment may be wrong. The CDR3 spans 15 residues. Germline V lookup: CDR1 SGHRS, CDR2 YFSETQ. The CDR3 DNA reads TGCGCCAGCAGCTTGGTTACTAGCGGGAGCTACGAGCAGTACTTC. Protein product: CASSLVTSGSYEQYF.

The rearrangement joins TRBV5-1 to TRBJ1-4; tentatively, D is TRBD1 (6 bases). CDR1 and CDR2 (germline): SGHRS, YFSETQ. V was cut by 4 bases and J by 8 bases, with 21 bases left in between. CDR3 size: 16 residues. This chain's CDR3 is CASSAGGASLGEKLFF. The CDR3 DNA follows: TGCGCCAGCAGCGCGGGGGGCGCCTCCCTGGGGGAAAAACTGTTTTTT. Looking up the rest from reference TRBV5-1 and TRBJ1-4 gives the full variable domain: KAGVTQTPRYLIKTRGQQVTLSCSPISGHRSVSWYQQTPGQGLQFLFEYFSETQRNKGNFPGRFSGRQFSNSRSEMNVSTLELGDSALYLCASSAGGASLGEKLFFGSGTQLSVL.

J is TRBJ1-2 and V is TRBV4-1; 7 bases align to TRBD1. The germline V gene has CDR1 MGHRA and CDR2 YSYEKL. The CDR3 runs 14 residues. Trimming took 0 bases from V and 8 from J; bases not matched to a gene: 6. CDR3 bases: TGCGCCAGCAGCCAAGATGAACAGGGGATAGGCTACACCTTC. This sequence encodes CASSQDEQGIGYTF.

This clone was found a few times. This chain joins TRBV10-1 and TRBJ1-1, with a possible D match to TRBD1 (5 bases). The V and J ends lost 4 bases and 1 base respectively, with 10 bases between them. The germline CDR1 and CDR2 sequences are WNHNN and SYGVQD (reference sequence). This CDR3 contains 14 residues. This chain's CDR3 is CASSATDSNTEAFF. The DNA for the CDR3 is TGCGCCAGCAGTGCGACAGATTCGAACACTGAAGCTTTCTTT.

The rearrangement uses TRBV7-9 and TRBJ1-2; D ambiguous. Trimming removed 9 bases from V and 1 base from J, with 6 bases in between. This CDR3 spans 11 amino acids. Germline CDR1 reads SEHNR; CDR2 reads FQNEAQ (reference sequence). CDR3 in DNA: TGTGCCAGTGACGGTAACTATGGCTACACCTTC. It specifies CASDGNYGYTF.

This chain joins TRBV1 and TRBJ2-7; the table's D call TRBD2 went unverified against the DNA. TRBV1 is a documented pseudogene. The CDR3 length is 13 residues. The CDR3 reads CTSRAGGPYEQYF. CDR3 in DNA: TGCACCAGCAGAGCAGGAGGGCCGTACGAGCAGTACTTC.

V gene TRBV28 combines with J gene TRBJ1-1; no clear D gene. CDR1 is MDHEN and CDR2 is SYDVKM in the germline V gene. The CDR3 is 13 residues long. Trimming pared 11 bases from V and 0 bases from J, leaving 13 bases between. The DNA of the CDR3 is TGTGCCGCTCGGACCGGACTGAACACTGAAGCTTTCTTT. Residues: CAARTGLNTEAFF.

J is TRBJ2-3 and V is TRBV5-1; D perhaps matches TRBD1 (5 bases). With 7 bases removed from V and 5 bases from J, the gap between germline ends came to 14 bases. Germline lookup yields CDR1 SGHRS and CDR2 YFSETQ. The CDR3 has 13 amino acids. The CDR3 here is CASSGQGRDTQYF. CDR3 in DNA: TGCGCCAGCTCAGGACAAGGTAGAGATACGCAGTATTTT.

V and J are TRBV19 and TRBJ2-2, with D unclear. The CDR3 has 13 residues. Trimming stripped 2 bases from V and 6 bases from J, with 7 bases between. CDR1 and CDR2 (germline): LNHDA, SQIVND (reference sequence). The CDR3 nucleotides read TGTGCCAGTAGTATATGGTCGGCCGGGGAGCTGTTTTTT. As protein: CASSIWSAGELFF.

This chain connects TRBV7-9 to TRBJ1-1; 9 bases agree with TRBD1. Germline values: CDR1 SEHNR, CDR2 FQNEAQ (reference sequence). This CDR3 spans 15 amino acids. With V trimmed by 6 bases and J by 3 bases, 8 bases remained unmatched. The CDR3 DNA is TGTGCCAGCAGTGGACAGGGGATTAGGGACACTGAAGCTTTCTTT. It encodes CASSGQGIRDTEAFF.

The chain links TRBV29-1 to TRBJ2-7; 13 bases line up with TRBD2. The V gene's germline CDR1 is SQVTM and CDR2 ANQGSEA. The V and J ends lost 4 bases and 3 bases, in that order; junction bases with no gene match: 0. The CDR3 is 13 amino acids. The DNA for the CDR3 is TGCAGCGTTGGGACTAGCGGGGGCTACGAGCAGTACTTC. This gives the protein CSVGTSGGYEQYF.

This chain uses TRBV10-2 with TRBJ2-2, with a weak D call TRBD2 (6 bases). CDR3 length equals 16 residues. V gave up 0 bases and J gave up 3 bases, with 11 bases separating them. Per the germline V gene, CDR1 is WSHSY and CDR2 is SAAADI. The CDR3 spells CASSESKGLYTGELFF. Written as DNA, the CDR3 is TGCGCCAGCAGTGAGTCGAAGGGACTTTACACCGGGGAGCTGTTTTTT.